This TCR beta chain came from a study of T cells in Graves' hyperthyroidism and ophthalmopathy. This clonotype was counted many times. Amplified TCR beta CDR3 regions came from RNA transcripts. The HTBI primer set served for first-round RT-PCR of the TCR CDR3. TCRdb reprocessed the multiplex PCR reads via MiXCR and lists one record per CDR3 protein. Counted here are about 590,000 distinct CDR3 sequences, approximately 14% occurring once; the ten biggest clones make up around 7.3%. The CDR3 totals 17 residues. J gave up 1 base and V 7 bases, and 15 bases lay outside the gene matches. Germline values: CDR1 GTSNPN, CDR2 SVGIG (reference sequence).

The clonotype was recovered from a woman in her 30s with Graves' hyperthyroidism. Sequencing was performed on blood. The chain is built from TRBV30 and TRBJ2-1, with TRBD2 identical over 8 bases. CDR3: CASKRELFQWSYNEQFF. The CDR3 DNA reads TGTGCCTCTAAGCGGGAGTTGTTCCAGTGGTCCTACAATGAGCAGTTCTTC.